Listed here are 12 T cell receptor beta chains from one sample, sequenced in a study of blood T cell repertoires in COVID-19. Here immunoSEQ multiplex PCR was the method, and the copy in TCRdb shows in-frame clones only, minus some. The table records around 150,000 clones, approximately 80% of them present only once. Sequencing was done on a sample of peripheral blood. The receptors originated from a man in his 70s with acute or convalescent COVID-19.

The chain uses TRBV7-9 and TRBJ2-1; weak D call: TRBD2 (6 bases). CDR1 is SEHNR and CDR2 is FQNEAQ in the germline V gene (reference sequence). V was pared by 2 bases and J by 16 bases, with 21 bases between. The CDR3 loop spans 14 amino acids. The CDR3 here is CASSLSPSAGRTFF. The CDR3 DNA is TGTGCCAGCAGCTTAAGCCCAAGTGCGGGACGGACTTTCTTC.

This sequence joins TRBV19 and TRBJ2-3; D perhaps matches TRBD2 (6 bases). Germline CDR1 LNHDA, CDR2 SQIVND (reference sequence). The V end lost 5 bases, the J end lost 0 bases, and 9 bases lay between the germline ends. CDR3 length: 14 amino acids. This CDR3 is CASSQGRSTDTQYF. The CDR3 DNA follows: TGTGCCAGTAGTCAAGGGAGGAGCACAGATACGCAGTATTTT.

On this clone: The same CDR3 is also encoded by other DNA sequences in this sample. This chain joins TRBV7-3 and TRBJ1-2; D is perhaps TRBD1 (5 bases). Per germline, CDR1 SGHTA and CDR2 FQGTGA. The CDR3 consists of 13 residues. Trimming took off 5 bases at V and 2 bases at J, with 9 bases between the two ends. CDR3 coding DNA: TGTGCCAGCAGCCCCGACAGAAACTATGGCTACACCTTC. This sequence encodes CASSPDRNYGYTF.

The sample holds one count of this clone. The chain carries TRBV6-4 and TRBJ1-1; TRBD1 aligns across 7 bases. The J segment lost 5 bases and the V segment lost 5 bases, leaving 5 bases of the junction unmatched. This CDR3 has 13 amino acids. Germline lookup yields CDR1 MRHNA and CDR2 SNTAGT. The CDR3 loop reads CASSHTGQTEAFF. Here the CDR3 DNA reads TGTGCCAGCAGTCATACGGGACAGACTGAAGCTTTCTTT.

The V call is TRBV7-9, the J call TRBJ2-7, with TRBD1 identical over 11 bases. CDR1 and CDR2 (germline): SEHNR, FQNEAQ (reference sequence). The ends lost 3 bases at V and 6 bases at J; junction bases unmatched: 1. The CDR3 length is 13 residues. The CDR3: CASSFGQGAEQYF. The CDR3 nucleotides read TGTGCCAGCAGCTTCGGACAGGGGGCCGAGCAGTACTTC.

The chain employs TRBV5-1 and TRBJ1-5; D uncertain. The ends were cut back, 2 bases at V and 4 bases at J, with 7 bases in the middle. CDR1 is SGHRS and CDR2 is YFSETQ in the germline V gene. This CDR3 region has 13 residues. The CDR3 DNA is TGCGCCAGCAGCTTAGGAGTTAATCAGCCCCAGCATTTT. It encodes CASSLGVNQPQHF.

The chain links TRBV1 to TRBJ2-5; TRBD2, the table's D call, was not compared with the DNA. TRBV1 is recorded as a pseudogene. The CDR3 is 16 residues long. The CDR3, as DNA: TGCACCAGCAGCCAAGATCGGAGTAGCGGGGGAGAGACCCAGTACTTC. It translates to CTSSQDRSSGGETQYF.

In DNA, the CDR3 is TGCGCCAGCAGCTTGGACAGGGGGCTGCAAGAGACCCAGTACTTC. It codes for CASSLDRGLQETQYF. The gene calls are TRBV5-1 and TRBJ2-5; TRBD1 aligns across 9 bases. Germline V gives CDR1 SGHRS, CDR2 YFSETQ. J was trimmed by 2 bases and V by 0 bases; bases with no gene match: 2. This CDR3 region has 15 residues.

The chain employs TRBV30 and TRBJ2-1, with 7 bases aligning to TRBD1. With V trimmed by 0 bases and J by 12 bases, 5 bases remained unmatched. The germline V gene has CDR1 GTSNPN and CDR2 SVGIG (reference sequence). The CDR3 is 12 residues long. The CDR3 here is CAWSVLRDRQFF. CDR3 DNA sequence: TGTGCCTGGAGTGTGCTCCGGGACAGGCAGTTCTTC.

The chain combines TRBV29-1 with TRBJ2-1, with 8 bases aligning to TRBD2. Trimming removed 3 bases from V and 4 bases from J; junction bases left unmatched: 2. CDR1 is SQVTM and CDR2 is ANQGSEA in the germline V gene. This CDR3 has 13 residues. The CDR3 loop is CSVEGTSYNEQFF. CDR3 nucleotide sequence: TGCAGCGTTGAGGGGACTAGTTACAATGAGCAGTTCTTC.

CDR3: CASSPGTGGSGNTIYF. The CDR3 coding sequence is TGTGCCAGCTCACCCGGGACAGGGGGCTCTGGAAACACCATATATTTT. The gene calls are TRBV18 and TRBJ1-3; TRBD1 agrees at 11 bases. The germline V gene encodes CDR1 KGHSH and CDR2 LQKENI. The CDR3 has 16 residues. V dropped 3 bases and J dropped 0; count of bases not matched to a gene: 1.

This clone was seen a few times. The chain uses TRBV15 and TRBJ1-4; 10 bases map to TRBD1. From germline, CDR1 is LNHNV and CDR2 YYDKDF (reference sequence). CDR3 length: 17 amino acids. The ends lost 1 base at V and 8 bases at J; junction bases unmatched: 10. CDR3 residues: CATSRGSSGTGDEKLFF. Written as DNA, the CDR3 is TGTGCCACCAGCAGAGGATCAAGCGGGACAGGGGACGAAAAACTGTTTTTT.